These T cell receptor beta chains were read from a single sample in a study of OX40 agonist ivuxolimab in advanced cancers. Measured with immunoSEQ multiplex PCR; TCRdb has only the in-frame clones, and not every one. This table holds 65,000 to 95,000 clones, 75% to 90% found once. This specimen consisted of CD4+ or CD8+ T cells sorted from blood, obtained in a trial of the OX40 agonist ivuxolimab. The source is an adult with an advanced solid tumor such as melanoma, head and neck, liver or kidney cancer. Both conserved end residues are part of each CDR3. Fields, in order: D gene, V gene, J gene, clone size, CDR3 DNA, CDR3 protein. D genes are given only for firm matches. Only some rows state a clone size, as once, few, many or a class for expanded clones.

.,TRBV18,TRBJ1-1,.,TGTGCCAGCTGGAGTGCGGGGAACACTGAAGCTTTCTTT,CASWSAGNTEAFF
TRBD1,TRBV19,TRBJ1-5,.,TGTGCCAGTACTAGGGGACAGTTGAGCAATCAGCCCCAGCATTTT,CASTRGQLSNQPQHF
TRBD1,TRBV2,TRBJ1-6,.,TGTGCCAGCGCCGAACGGACAGGGCTGGGATCACCCCTCCACTTT,CASAERTGLGSPLHF
TRBD2,TRBV5-6,TRBJ2-3,.,TGTGCCAGCAGCTTCCCCCTTTGGGTGGGACTAGGGCCTACGCAGTATTTT,CASSFPLWVGLGPTQYF
.,TRBV2,TRBJ1-5,.,TGTGCCAGCATGGGTCTAACTCCTCAGCCCCAGCATTTT,CASMGLTPQPQHF
.,TRBV9,TRBJ2-3,.,TGTGCCAGCAGCGACGACAGCACAGATACGCAGTATTTT,CASSDDSTDTQYF
.,TRBV10-3,TRBJ1-2,once,TGTGCCATCAGTGACTGGGCTACTAACTATGGCTACACCTTC,CAISDWATNYGYTF
TRBD2,TRBV4-1,TRBJ2-3,.,TGCGCCAGCAGCCAACCCGGGAGGGGAGATACGCAGTATTTT,CASSQPGRGDTQYF
TRBD1,TRBV5-1,TRBJ2-3,.,TGCGCCAGCAGCCAGCAGGACAGGGGCACAGATACGCAGTATTTT,CASSQQDRGTDTQYF
.,TRBV28,TRBJ2-2,.,TGTGCCAGCAGCAGGTCACAGGGAAACACCGGGGAGCTGTTTTTT,CASSRSQGNTGELFF